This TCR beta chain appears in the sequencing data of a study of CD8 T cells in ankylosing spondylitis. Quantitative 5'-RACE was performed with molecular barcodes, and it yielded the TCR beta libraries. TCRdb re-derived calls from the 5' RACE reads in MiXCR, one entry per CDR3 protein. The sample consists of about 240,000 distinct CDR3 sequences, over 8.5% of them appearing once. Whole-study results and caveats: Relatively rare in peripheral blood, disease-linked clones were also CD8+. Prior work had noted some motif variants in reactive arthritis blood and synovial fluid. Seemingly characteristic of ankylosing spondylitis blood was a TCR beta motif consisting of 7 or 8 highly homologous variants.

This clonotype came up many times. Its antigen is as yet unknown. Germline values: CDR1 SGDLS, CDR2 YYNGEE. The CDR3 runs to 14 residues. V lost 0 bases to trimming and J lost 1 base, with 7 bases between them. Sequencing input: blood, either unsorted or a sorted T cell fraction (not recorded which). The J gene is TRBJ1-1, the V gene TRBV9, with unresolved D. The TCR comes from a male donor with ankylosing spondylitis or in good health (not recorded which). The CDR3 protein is CASSVDPANTEAFF. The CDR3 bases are TGTGCCAGCAGCGTAGACCCGGCGAACACTGAAGCTTTCTTT.